The present T cell receptor (beta chain) was sequenced within a study of beta chain features in type 1 diabetes. Broader study findings: TCRB CDR3s were moderately but significantly shorter in Type 1 diabetes patients in all four CD4+ subsets. Equally in patients and controls, shorter templates might have been favored by PCR.

Expressed TCRB transcripts got sequenced, as all isolated RNA was reverse transcribed. Sequenced naive, central memory and regulatory T cell samples produced an average of approximately 3.5 million reads. The method was immunoSEQ multiplex PCR; TCRdb's version includes in-frame clones alone and lacks a portion of them. The data hold about 650,000 clones, with approximately 13% observed a single time. V gave up 6 bases and J gave up 7 bases, with 12 bases separating them. The CDR3 loop spans 13 amino acids. Germline CDR1 and CDR2: MDHEN and SYDVKM. Sorting that relied on CD45RO/CCR7/CD25/CD127/CD95/CD27 yielded CD4+ naive, central memory, regulatory and stem cell-like memory cells. About this clone: What it binds is unknown.

Sequencing was done on a sample of naive CD4+ T cells from blood. This TCR derives from a man aged 25 to 40 with type 1 diabetes. This sequence joins TRBV28 and TRBJ1-4; perhaps TRBD1 as D (6 bases). The CDR3 DNA is TGTGCCAGCAGACAGGGCGGGGGTGAAAAACTGTTTTTT. This encodes CASRQGGGEKLFF.